This TCR beta chain came from a study of blood T cell repertoires in COVID-19. About the study: PBMCs, B-cell-depleted T cells, or T cells were the source of the cDNA or gDNA that made up the material.

Membership in each cohort depended on participant-reported clinical history. What the recovered Cohort 3 donors had was two negative PCRs, clearance, or symptom resolution. The assay was immunoSEQ multiplex PCR, and TCRdb's table has in-frame clones only and misses some. Among roughly 300,000 clones, more than 85% were seen once, and the ten largest hold 1%. CDR1 SGHNT and CDR2 YYREEE come from the germline V gene (reference sequence). V lost 4 bases to trimming and J lost 5 bases; unmatched junction nucleotides: 2. CDR3 length equals 12 residues. This clone was seen a single time. This clonotype originated in a woman aged 25 to 45 who had recovered from COVID-19. The V gene is TRBV5-4, the J gene TRBJ2-5; 7 bases fit TRBD1. The sequenced sample consisted of PBMCs or T cells enriched from blood (not recorded which). The CDR3 loop is CASSPQGETQYF. In DNA, the CDR3 is TGTGCCAGCAGCCCACAGGGGGAGACCCAGTACTTC.